The clone carrying this T cell receptor (beta chain) was found many times. Its target is not known. TCRdb analysed the RT-PCR reads with MiXCR anew, one entry per CDR3 protein. The sample lists 710,000 or so distinct CDR3 sequences; approximately 14% were seen once. This entry is derived from a study of response to subunit inactivated influenza vaccine. Notes on the study in general: New T cells are recruited in small numbers by each seasonal influenza vaccination, according to the authors' suggestion.

This CDR3 spans 12 amino acids. Between the trimmed V and J ends, which lost 2 bases and 7 bases, there was a span of 9 bases. This chain links TRBV12-3 or TRBV12-4 with TRBJ2-7, with TRBD2 as a possible D gene (5 bases). The sequence came from a man between 50 and 59 years old who received an inactivated influenza vaccine. The sequenced sample was PBMCs from blood, obtained 11 to 12 days after vaccination. CDR3 amino acids: CASSLSGGEQYF. CDR3 in DNA: TGTGCCAGCAGTTTATCTGGCGGGGAGCAGTACTTC.